This is a list of T cell receptor beta chains from one sample in a study of cytomegalovirus exposure and HLA in healthy donors. Using immunoSEQ multiplex PCR, the repertoire was profiled, and TCRdb retains in-frame clones only, with some absent. This sample has under 200,000 clones, with approximately 80% found just once. The sample comprised PBMCs. The receptors come from a man aged 45-65 years in good health and CMV-seropositive. CDR3s include the opening cysteine and the closing phenylalanine or tryptophan. Each record gives: V gene, J gene, D gene, clone size, CDR3 protein, CDR3 DNA. A D gene is named only where the DNA matches it firmly. The listing skips clone size in some rows; elsewhere it reads once, few, many or a size class.

>TRBV19|TRBJ2-1|TRBD2|.
CASSIRGGGAYNEQFF
TGTGCCAGTAGTATACGTGGCGGGGGGGCCTACAATGAGCAGTTCTTC
>TRBV7-9|TRBJ1-1|.|.
CASSLTDISTEAFF
TGTGCCAGCAGCTTGACCGACATCAGCACTGAAGCTTTCTTT
>TRBV18|TRBJ2-1|.|.
CASSPVGLAPSEQFF
TGTGCCAGCTCACCCGTGGGTCTAGCTCCCTCGGAGCAGTTCTTC
>TRBV6-1|TRBJ1-1|.|.
CASSEVRGSGTEAFF
TGTGCCAGCAGTGAAGTGCGGGGTTCGGGCACTGAAGCTTTCTTT
>TRBV6-6|TRBJ1-5|.|.
CASSPTGWRYQPQHF
TGTGCCAGCAGTCCGACAGGTTGGCGATATCAGCCCCAGCATTTT
>TRBV6-5|TRBJ1-2|.|.
CASRLQVNYGYTF
TGTGCCAGCAGACTGCAAGTTAACTATGGCTACACCTTC
>TRBV6-1|TRBJ1-5|.|.
CASSEETFTPQHF
TGTGCCAGCAGTGAAGAGACATTCACGCCCCAGCATTTT
>TRBV10-3|TRBJ2-1|.|.
CASEPTDNNEQFF
TGTGCCAGCGAACCGACAGATAACAATGAGCAGTTCTTC
>TRBV9|TRBJ2-7|TRBD1|.
CASSPSHRGSYEQYF
TGTGCCAGCAGCCCCTCTCACAGGGGGTCCTACGAGCAGTACTTC
>TRBV15|TRBJ2-2|TRBD1|.
CATSRDGVGDRNTGELFF
TGTGCCACCAGCAGAGATGGTGTGGGGGACAGGAACACCGGGGAGCTGTTTTTT
>TRBV4-3|TRBJ2-2|.|few
CASSQVTGIGTGELFF
TGCGCCAGCAGCCAAGTTACAGGGATAGGCACCGGGGAGCTGTTTTTT
>TRBV18|TRBJ1-4|.|.
CASSQDRNNEKLFF
TGTGCCAGCTCACAGGACAGAAATAATGAAAAACTGTTTTTT
>TRBV5-1|TRBJ1-4|.|.
CASSLIGANEKLFF
TGCGCCAGCAGCCTTATAGGAGCTAATGAAAAACTGTTTTTT
>TRBV4-1|TRBJ1-2|.|.
CASSQDIGQTYGYTF
TGCGCCAGCAGCCAAGATATCGGACAGACTTATGGCTACACCTTC
>TRBV5-5|TRBJ1-6|TRBD1|few
CASSLAGTGNSPLHF
TGTGCCAGCAGCTTGGCCGGGACAGGGAATTCACCCCTCCACTTT
>TRBV11-2|TRBJ1-2|TRBD1|.
CASSLATGGLGYTF
TGTGCCAGCAGCTTAGCGACAGGGGGCCTTGGCTACACCTTC
>TRBV6-5|TRBJ2-1|TRBD1|.
CASSQGASEQFF
TGTGCCAGCAGTCAGGGGGCAAGTGAGCAGTTCTTC
>TRBV6-5|TRBJ1-1|.|.
CASSYGGGSEAFF
TGTGCCAGCAGTTACGGGGGGGGATCTGAAGCTTTCTTT
>TRBV30|TRBJ1-5|.|.
CAWTLDSHNQPQHF
TGTGCCTGGACCCTTGACAGCCACAATCAGCCCCAGCATTTT
>TRBV7-3|TRBJ2-3|TRBD2|once
CASSLIPVLAGETDTQYF
TGTGCCAGCAGCTTAATCCCGGTACTCGCGGGGGAAACAGATACGCAGTATTTT
>TRBV27|TRBJ2-2|.|.
CASRGQPANTGELFF
TGTGCCAGCAGAGGACAGCCAGCGAACACCGGGGAGCTGTTTTTT
>TRBV28|TRBJ1-2|.|.
CASSLVVEGGDSAF
TGTGCCAGCAGTTTGGTCGTAGAGGGTGGTGATTCCGCCTTC
>TRBV29-1|TRBJ2-4|.|.
CSVETTNRGSANIQYF
TGCAGCGTTGAAACGACAAACAGAGGGTCAGCAAACATTCAGTACTTC
>TRBV25-1|TRBJ2-1|TRBD2|.
CASSEFGGGANEQFF
TGTGCCAGCAGTGAATTTGGCGGGGGGGCCAATGAGCAGTTCTTC
>TRBV4-2|TRBJ2-2|TRBD2|.
CASSQNAGGATGELFF
TGTGCCAGCAGCCAAAACGCCGGGGGGGCCACCGGGGAGCTGTTTTTT
>TRBV7-9|TRBJ1-2|TRBD1|few
CASRLTGGGGYGYTF
TGTGCCAGCAGGCTAACAGGGGGAGGAGGCTATGGCTACACCTTC
>TRBV4-1|TRBJ2-4|TRBD1|.
CASSQLTGTGGLIQYF
TGCGCCAGCAGCCAACTAACTGGGACAGGGGGGCTCATTCAGTACTTC
>TRBV6-1|TRBJ1-2|.|.
CASREDRANYGYTF
TGTGCCAGCAGGGAGGACCGAGCTAACTATGGCTACACCTTC
>TRBV7-2|TRBJ1-1|TRBD1|once
CASSPQTGATEAFF
TGTGCCAGCAGCCCCCAGACAGGGGCCACTGAAGCTTTCTTT
>TRBV4-1|TRBJ2-5|TRBD2|once
CASSQDGTSKETQYF
TGCGCCAGCAGCCAAGATGGGACTAGCAAAGAGACCCAGTACTTC
>TRBV11-2|TRBJ1-1|.|.
CASSLGTPNTEAFF
TGTGCCAGCAGCTTAGGGACACCGAACACTGAAGCTTTCTTT
>TRBV4-3|TRBJ1-5|TRBD1|few
CASSQVGGRNQPQHF
TGCGCCAGCAGCCAAGTAGGGGGCCGCAATCAGCCCCAGCATTTT
>TRBV19|TRBJ2-7|TRBD1|.
CATHGQGGSYEQYF
TGTGCCACCCACGGACAGGGAGGCTCCTACGAGCAGTACTTC
>TRBV6-5|TRBJ1-3|.|.
CASSVTGHSGNTIYF
TGTGCCAGCAGTGTGACAGGTCACTCTGGAAACACCATATATTTT
>TRBV4-1|TRBJ1-2|.|.
CASSHNSASNYGYTF
TGCGCCAGCAGCCATAACAGTGCCTCTAACTATGGCTACACCTTC
>TRBV19|TRBJ1-2|.|few
CASVTRVTLNYGYTF
TGTGCCAGCGTCACCCGGGTGACTCTAAACTATGGCTACACCTTC
>TRBV21-1|TRBJ2-7|.|.
CASRPGCSYEQYF
TGTGCCAGCAGACCAGGGTGTTCCTACGAGCAGTACTTC
>TRBV4-1|TRBJ2-1|TRBD2|few
CASSQEPYSGVNNEQFF
TGCGCCAGCAGCCAAGAACCCTATAGCGGGGTAAACAATGAGCAGTTCTTC
>TRBV6-5|TRBJ2-2|TRBD2|.
CASSSLAGGTGELFF
TGTGCCAGCAGTTCGTTAGCGGGGGGCACCGGGGAGCTGTTTTTT
>TRBV4-3|TRBJ1-5|.|.
CASSQDTGKLQPQHF
TGCGCCAGCAGCCAAGATACGGGGAAATTGCAGCCCCAGCATTTT